These 27 T cell receptor beta chains came from one sample sequenced in a study of blood T cell repertoires in COVID-19. Sequencing was performed with immunoSEQ multiplex PCR; in TCRdb, only in-frame clones are kept and a portion is missing. This repertoire shows a few hundred thousand clones, roughly 90% found once; its top ten account for roughly 3%. Sample: PBMCs or T cells enriched from blood (not recorded which). These TCRs come from a woman aged 30 to 39 who had recovered from COVID-19.

This chain uses TRBV2 with TRBJ2-7; tentatively, D is TRBD2 (6 bases). The CDR3 is 13 amino acids. Germline values: CDR1 SNHLY, CDR2 FYNNEI. With 6 bases removed from V and 2 bases from J, the gap between germline ends came to 11 bases. The CDR3 here is CASRRDGPYEQYF. Written as DNA, the CDR3 is TGTGCCAGCAGGCGGGACGGCCCCTACGAGCAGTACTTC. Complete variable domain (other parts from reference TRBV2 and TRBJ2-7): EPEVTQTPSHQVTQMGQEVILRCVPISNHLYFYWYRQILGQKVEFLVSFYNNEISEKSEIFDDQFSVERPDGSNFTLKIRSTKLEDSAMYFCASRRDGPYEQYFGPGTRLTVT.

The chain combines TRBV18 with TRBJ2-3; possible D gene TRBD2, 6 bases. The CDR3 has 19 amino acids. The germline CDR1 and CDR2 sequences are KGHSH and LQKENI. Trimming removed 1 base at V and 1 base at J, with 21 bases between. The CDR3 is CASSPRGYGGARGTDTQYF. The CDR3 DNA reads as TGTGCCAGCTCACCACGCGGGTATGGAGGGGCAAGGGGCACAGATACGCAGTATTTT.

The gene calls are TRBV9 and TRBJ1-1, with a possible D match to TRBD1 (5 bases). Per germline, CDR1 SGDLS and CDR2 YYNGEE. The CDR3 sequence is 14 residues long. Trimming stripped 3 bases from V and 4 bases from J, with 13 bases between. Here the CDR3 DNA reads TGTGCCAGCAGCGCGAGACAGAGCCCCACTGAAGCTTTCTTT. It encodes CASSARQSPTEAFF.

The chain carries TRBV14 and TRBJ2-4; perhaps TRBD2 as D (7 bases). The V end was cut by 4 bases, the J end by 0 bases, with 13 bases between. The CDR3 length is 16 residues. CDR1 SGHDN and CDR2 FVKESK come from the germline V gene. CDR3 sequence (DNA): TGTGCCAGCAGCCGCGGGGGCCCACTAGCCAAAAACATTCAGTACTTC. Translation: CASSRGGPLAKNIQYF.

The rearrangement links TRBV9 to TRBJ1-1; TRBD1 matches 7 bases. Germline CDR1 is SGDLS and CDR2 is YYNGEE. This CDR3 region has 13 residues. V lost 4 bases, J lost 2 bases, and 2 bases stayed unmatched. The CDR3 DNA is TGTGCCAGCAGCCGACAGGGAAACACTGAAGCTTTCTTT. This sequence encodes CASSRQGNTEAFF.

This clone came up a few times. The gene calls are TRBV4-1 and TRBJ2-7, with 11 nucleotides matching TRBD1. CDR3 size: 15 residues. Germline V gives CDR1 MGHRA, CDR2 YSYEKL. The V gene end was trimmed by 1 base and the J gene end by 6 bases; junction bases not matched to a gene: 5. The CDR3 loop is CASSQVGQGAFEQYF. The CDR3 DNA reads TGCGCCAGCAGCCAAGTCGGACAGGGGGCGTTCGAGCAGTACTTC.

A single count supports this clone. The chain has TRBV12-3 or TRBV12-4 and TRBJ1-6; unclear D gene. V was cut by 6 bases and J by 7 bases, with 7 bases left in between. This CDR3 region has 12 residues. This CDR3 is CASSLQNSPLHF. CDR3 sequence (DNA): TGTGCCAGCAGCTTACAGAATTCACCCCTCCACTTT.

V is TRBV9 and J is TRBJ1-4; D may be TRBD1 (5 bases). This CDR3 is built from 16 residues. Germline values: CDR1 SGDLS, CDR2 YYNGEE. The V gene lost 0 bases and the J gene lost 0 bases, with 9 bases spanning the gap. This CDR3 is CASSVGTRPTNEKLFF. DNA for the CDR3: TGTGCCAGCAGCGTAGGGACAAGACCAACTAATGAAAAACTGTTTTTT.

This clone was seen only a few times. The J gene is TRBJ2-7, the V gene TRBV4-1; weak D call: TRBD2 (6 bases). The CDR3 runs 18 residues. Trimming took off 1 base at V and 2 bases at J, with 21 bases between the two ends. The germline V gene encodes CDR1 MGHRA and CDR2 YSYEKL. In DNA, the CDR3 is TGCGCCAGCAGCCAAGGCCCTCAAACTTCACTAGCACCCTACGAGCAGTACTTC. It is translated as CASSQGPQTSLAPYEQYF.

V is TRBV19 and J is TRBJ2-2; D is ambiguous. The V gene's germline CDR1 is LNHDA and CDR2 SQIVND (reference sequence). The V and J ends lost 7 bases and 3 bases respectively, with 15 bases between them. This CDR3 is built from 15 residues. Here the CDR3 reads CASTLGLGYTGELFF. CDR3 nucleotide sequence: TGTGCCAGTACCCTTGGATTGGGCTACACCGGGGAGCTGTTTTTT.

The V and J genes are TRBV5-1 and TRBJ1-1, with no clear D. Trimming took 0 bases from V and 1 from J, leaving 13 bases between them. The CDR3 consists of 16 residues. Germline V CDR1 and CDR2: SGHRS, YFSETQ. CDR3 amino acids: CASSLGVGGSNTEAFF. CDR3 coding DNA: TGCGCCAGCAGCTTGGGCGTGGGCGGGTCGAACACTGAAGCTTTCTTT. Full variable domain (missing parts from reference TRBV5-1 and TRBJ1-1): KAGVTQTPRYLIKTRGQQVTLSCSPISGHRSVSWYQQTPGQGLQFLFEYFSETQRNKGNFPGRFSGRQFSNSRSEMNVSTLELGDSALYLCASSLGVGGSNTEAFFGQGTRLTVV.

This clone was picked up one time. The chain couples TRBV3-1 (or the pseudogene TRBV3-2) to TRBJ1-2; D is perhaps TRBD1 (5 bases). Germline V CDR1 and CDR2: LGHDT, YNNKEL (reference sequence). V gave up 4 bases and J gave up 4 bases, with 13 bases separating them. The CDR3 length is 14 residues. CDR3 DNA sequence: TGTGCCAGCAGCCCCAGGGCAGCGCCCTATGGCTACACCTTC. It specifies CASSPRAAPYGYTF.

This sequence joins TRBV2 and TRBJ2-7; tentatively, D is TRBD2 (5 bases). Germline V gene lookup returns CDR1 SNHLY and CDR2 FYNNEI. The CDR3 runs to 13 residues. V dropped 8 bases and J dropped 0 bases, with 11 bases sitting between them. CDR3 protein: CASGGRSSYEQYF. The CDR3, as DNA: TGTGCCAGCGGTGGGAGAAGCTCCTACGAGCAGTACTTC. Full variable domain (remainder filled in from reference TRBV2 and TRBJ2-7): EPEVTQTPSHQVTQMGQEVILRCVPISNHLYFYWYRQILGQKVEFLVSFYNNEISEKSEIFDDQFSVERPDGSNFTLKIRSTKLEDSAMYFCASGGRSSYEQYFGPGTRLTVT.

V usage is TRBV28 and J usage is TRBJ1-3; unclear D gene. The CDR3 covers 14 residues. Trimming shortened V by 5 bases and J by 1 base, and 9 bases separated the two germline ends. Germline CDR1 MDHEN, CDR2 SYDVKM. The CDR3 sequence is CASSPSKSGNTIYF. In DNA form, the CDR3 reads TGTGCCAGCAGTCCATCTAAATCTGGAAACACCATATATTTT.

The rearrangement joins TRBV7-9 to TRBJ2-1; D gene ambiguous. The germline V gene has CDR1 SEHNR and CDR2 FQNEAQ (reference sequence). The CDR3 extends over 12 amino acids. Deletions cut 5 bases from V and 10 bases from J, with 12 bases between. The DNA for the CDR3 is TGTGCCAGCAGCGAGACTTTCACCGAGCAGTTCTTC. It yields the protein CASSETFTEQFF.

The chain carries TRBV6-5 and TRBJ1-2; no reliable D call. CDR1 is MNHEY and CDR2 is SVGAGI in the germline V gene. V was clipped by 7 bases and J by 4 bases, with 13 bases between them. There are 13 residues in the CDR3. The CDR3: CASILRQGYGYTF. DNA of the CDR3: TGTGCCAGCATACTCAGGCAAGGCTATGGCTACACCTTC.

J is TRBJ2-3 and V is TRBV9, with 9 bases aligning to TRBD2. CDR3 length equals 15 residues. Trimming removed 4 bases from V and 1 base from J; junction bases left unmatched: 4. Per the germline V gene, CDR1 is SGDLS and CDR2 is YYNGEE. The CDR3 DNA is TGTGCCAGCAGCCCGATAGCGGGAGGCACAGATACGCAGTATTTT. The encoded protein is CASSPIAGGTDTQYF.

J is TRBJ1-4 and V is TRBV9; 10 bases fit TRBD1. This CDR3 is 16 amino acids long. V shed 0 bases, J shed 7 bases, and the junction held 6 bases outside the gene matches. CDR1 and CDR2 from the germline V gene are SGDLS and YYNGEE. The CDR3 reads CASSVELGQGGEKLFF. The CDR3 DNA reads TGTGCCAGCAGCGTAGAACTCGGACAGGGGGGTGAAAAACTGTTTTTT.

This clone was found a few times. The chain couples TRBV13 to TRBJ1-3; 7 bases match TRBD1. Germline-derived CDR1 and CDR2 are PRHDT and FYEKMQ (reference sequence). The junction had 3 bases not matched to a gene; V was cut back by 5 bases and J by 2 bases. The CDR3 sequence is 14 residues long. DNA for the CDR3: TGTGCCAGCAGCCGTGACAGGGCTGGAAACACCATATATTTT. It codes for CASSRDRAGNTIYF.

J is TRBJ2-5 and V is TRBV4-1, with TRBD2 identical over 7 bases. Germline CDR1 and CDR2: MGHRA and YSYEKL. Unmatched junction bases numbered 11, after V lost 2 bases and J lost 5 bases. This CDR3 is 16 amino acids long. The CDR3 sequence is CASSQYGTGGFETQYF. The CDR3 nucleotides are TGCGCCAGCAGCCAATACGGTACGGGGGGTTTTGAGACCCAGTACTTC.

The gene calls are TRBV11-2 and TRBJ2-1, with TRBD2 matching over 7 bases. V trimming: 2 bases; J trimming: 4 bases; junction bases outside the gene matches: 5. This CDR3 has 15 amino acids. CDR1 SGHAT and CDR2 FQNNGV come from the germline V gene. CDR3 in DNA: TGTGCCAGCAGCTTAATCCGGGGGGATTACAATGAGCAGTTCTTC. Translation: CASSLIRGDYNEQFF.

This clone was counted between two and nine times. The J gene is TRBJ1-2, the V gene TRBV29-1; a possible D gene is TRBD1 (5 bases). V was shortened by 4 bases and J by 5 bases, with 14 bases between the two germline ends. Germline CDR1 is SQVTM and CDR2 is ANQGSEA. The CDR3 is made up of 13 amino acids. The DNA for the CDR3 is TGCAGCGTTGTAGGGGTCCGTCTTTATGGCTACACCTTC. Its translation is CSVVGVRLYGYTF.

The rearrangement uses TRBV3-1 (or the pseudogene TRBV3-2) and TRBJ2-4; 9 bases are shared with TRBD2. Per the germline V gene, CDR1 is LGHDT and CDR2 is YNNKEL (reference sequence). V shed 4 bases and J 2 bases; nucleotides not matched to a gene: 3. CDR3 length equals 15 residues. CDR3 in amino acids: CASSPLAGSKNIQYF. CDR3 sequence (DNA): TGTGCCAGCAGCCCCCTAGCGGGGTCCAAAAACATTCAGTACTTC.

The chain is built from TRBV7-3 and TRBJ1-3, with TRBD1 matching 8 bases. With 1 base clipped from V and 4 bases from J, the junction kept 12 bases outside the gene matches. Germline V gives CDR1 SGHTA, CDR2 FQGTGA. The CDR3 consists of 18 residues. CDR3 protein: CASSLKGRQGSSGNTIYF. The CDR3 nucleotides read TGTGCCAGCAGCTTAAAAGGGCGACAGGGGAGCTCCGGAAACACCATATATTTT.

This chain connects TRBV29-1 to TRBJ2-5; TRBD1 matches 7 bases. Germline trimming cut 5 bases from V and 0 bases from J; bases unmatched to any gene: 6. CDR3 length: 14 amino acids. CDR1 is SQVTM and CDR2 is ANQGSEA in the germline V gene. The CDR3: CSVPTGTHQETQYF. The CDR3 DNA sequence: TGCAGCGTTCCGACAGGGACACACCAAGAGACCCAGTACTTC.

The V gene is TRBV10-3, the J gene TRBJ2-3, with 7 bases aligning to TRBD1. CDR1 and CDR2 (germline): ENHRY, SYGVKD. V gave up 3 bases and J gave up 6 bases; unmatched junction bases: 9. The CDR3 runs to 15 residues. Here the CDR3 reads CAISDSGQASDTQYF. CDR3 in DNA: TGTGCCATCAGTGACTCTGGACAGGCCTCGGATACGCAGTATTTT.

The CDR3 nucleotides are TGTGCCAGCAGCTTAAAACGGGACAGGGTCACTGAAGCTTTCTTT. This sequence encodes CASSLKRDRVTEAFF. The V call is TRBV11-2, the J call TRBJ1-1, with 9 bases matching TRBD1. The CDR3 totals 15 residues. The trim removed 2 bases at V and 4 bases at J, leaving 5 bases unmatched. Per the germline V gene, CDR1 is SGHAT and CDR2 is FQNNGV.